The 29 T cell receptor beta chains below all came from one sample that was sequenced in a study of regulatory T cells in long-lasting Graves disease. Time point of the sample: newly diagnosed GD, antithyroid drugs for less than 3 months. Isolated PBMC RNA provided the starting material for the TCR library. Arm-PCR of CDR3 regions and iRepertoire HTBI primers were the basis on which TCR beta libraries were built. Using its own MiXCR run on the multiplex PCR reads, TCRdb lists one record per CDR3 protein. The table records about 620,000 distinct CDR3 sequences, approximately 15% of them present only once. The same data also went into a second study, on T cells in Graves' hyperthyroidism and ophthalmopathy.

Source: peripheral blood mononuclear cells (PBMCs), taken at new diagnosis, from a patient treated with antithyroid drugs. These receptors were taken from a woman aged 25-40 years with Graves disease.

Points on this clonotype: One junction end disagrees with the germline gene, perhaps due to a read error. The CDR3 here is CAGSFESGGSYEQYF. The CDR3 nucleotides are TGTGCCGGCAGTTTTGAGTCTGGGGGCTCCTACGAGCAGTACTTC. The V gene is TRBV12-3 or TRBV12-4, the J gene TRBJ2-7; D tentatively reads TRBD1 or TRBD2 (5 bases each). The CDR3 consists of 15 residues.

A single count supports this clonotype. The CDR3 is CAWSVGAGYGYTF. The CDR3 coding sequence is TGTGCCTGGTCGGTGGGGGCAGGCTATGGCTACACCTTC. The J gene is TRBJ1-2, the V gene TRBV30; D is perhaps TRBD1 (6 bases). Germline CDR1 GTSNPN, CDR2 SVGIG (reference sequence). The CDR3 loop spans 13 amino acids. The V and J ends lost 5 bases and 4 bases respectively, with 14 bases between them.

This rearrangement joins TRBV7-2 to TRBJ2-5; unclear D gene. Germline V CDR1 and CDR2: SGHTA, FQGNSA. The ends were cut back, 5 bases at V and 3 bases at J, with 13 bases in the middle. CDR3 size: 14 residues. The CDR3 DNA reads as TGTGCCAGCAGCCCCCCCCTAGATAAAGAGACCCAGTACTTC. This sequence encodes CASSPPLDKETQYF.

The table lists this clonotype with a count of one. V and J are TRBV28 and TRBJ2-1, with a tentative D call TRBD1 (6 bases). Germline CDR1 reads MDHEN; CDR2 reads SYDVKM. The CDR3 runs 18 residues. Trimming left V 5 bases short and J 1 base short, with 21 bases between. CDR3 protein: CASSPHEWGRVSYNEQFF. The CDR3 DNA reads TGTGCCAGCAGTCCCCACGAATGGGGGCGAGTTTCCTACAATGAGCAGTTCTTC.

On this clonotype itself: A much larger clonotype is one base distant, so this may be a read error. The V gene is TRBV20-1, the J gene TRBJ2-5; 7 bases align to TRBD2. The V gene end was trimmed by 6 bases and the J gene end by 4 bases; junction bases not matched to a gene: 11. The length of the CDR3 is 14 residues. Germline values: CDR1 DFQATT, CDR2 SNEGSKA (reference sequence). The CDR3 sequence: CSATSRSVGETQYF. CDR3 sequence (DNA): TGCAGTGCGACTAGCAGGAGTGTGGGAGAGACCCAGTACTTC.

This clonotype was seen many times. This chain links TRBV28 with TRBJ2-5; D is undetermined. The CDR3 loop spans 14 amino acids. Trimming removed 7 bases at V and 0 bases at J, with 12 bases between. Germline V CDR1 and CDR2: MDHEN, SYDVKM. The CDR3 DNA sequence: TGTGCCAGCAATAAAATGGGGTACCAAGAGACCCAGTACTTC. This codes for CASNKMGYQETQYF. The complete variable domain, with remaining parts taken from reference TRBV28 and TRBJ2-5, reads DVKVTQSSRYLVKRTGEKVFLECVQDMDHENMFWYRQDPGLGLRLIYFSYDVKMKEKGDIPEGYSVSREKKERFSLILESASTNQTSMYLCASNKMGYQETQYFGPGTRLLVL.

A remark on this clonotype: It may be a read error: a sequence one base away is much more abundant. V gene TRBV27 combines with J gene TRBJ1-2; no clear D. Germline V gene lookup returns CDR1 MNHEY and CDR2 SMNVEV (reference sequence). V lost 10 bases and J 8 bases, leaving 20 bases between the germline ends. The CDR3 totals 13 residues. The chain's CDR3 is CATTGSSRQGYTF. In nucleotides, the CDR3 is TGTGCCACCACCGGATCTTCCCGGCAGGGCTACACCTTC.

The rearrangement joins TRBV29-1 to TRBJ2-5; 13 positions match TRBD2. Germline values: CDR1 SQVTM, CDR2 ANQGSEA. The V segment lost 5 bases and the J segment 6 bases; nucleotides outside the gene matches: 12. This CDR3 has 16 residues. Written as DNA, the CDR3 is TGCAGCGTTACCCCCAGGACTAGCGGGAGTCTGAAGACCCAGTACTTC. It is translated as CSVTPRTSGSLKTQYF.

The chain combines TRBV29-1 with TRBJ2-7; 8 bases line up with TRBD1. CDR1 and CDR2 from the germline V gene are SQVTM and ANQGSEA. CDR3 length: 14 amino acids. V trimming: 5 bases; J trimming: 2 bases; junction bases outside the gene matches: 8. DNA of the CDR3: TGCAGCGTTAGTGCCGGGACAGGAGCCTACGAGCAGTACTTC. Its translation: CSVSAGTGAYEQYF.

The CDR3 sequence: CASSHVGGHYEQYF. The CDR3 bases are TGTGCCAGCAGCCACGTTGGGGGCCACTACGAGCAGTACTTC. The gene calls are TRBV7-9 and TRBJ2-7; tentatively, D is TRBD1 (6 bases). V lost 5 bases and J 3 bases, leaving 14 bases between the germline ends. Per germline, CDR1 SEHNR and CDR2 FQNEAQ (reference sequence). The length of the CDR3 is 14 residues.

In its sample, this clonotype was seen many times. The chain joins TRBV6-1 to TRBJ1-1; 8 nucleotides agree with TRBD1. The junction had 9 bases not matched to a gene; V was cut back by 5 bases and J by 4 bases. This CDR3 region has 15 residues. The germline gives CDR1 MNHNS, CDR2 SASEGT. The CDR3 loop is CASSTQGAFRTEAFF. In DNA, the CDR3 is TGTGCCAGCAGTACCCAGGGGGCTTTTCGCACTGAAGCTTTCTTT.

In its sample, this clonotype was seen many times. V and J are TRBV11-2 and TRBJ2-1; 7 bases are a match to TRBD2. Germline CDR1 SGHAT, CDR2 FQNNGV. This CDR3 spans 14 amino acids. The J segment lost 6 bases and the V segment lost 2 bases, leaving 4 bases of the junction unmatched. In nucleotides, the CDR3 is TGTGCCAGCAGCTTAACGGGAGGACGCAATGAGCAGTTCTTC. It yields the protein CASSLTGGRNEQFF.

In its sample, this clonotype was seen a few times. CDR3 coding DNA: TGTGCCAGCAGCCCGAGCCAGGGACTAGCTTACAATGAGCAGTTCTTC. Protein: CASSPSQGLAYNEQFF. This chain uses TRBV7-9 with TRBJ2-1; 9 bases agree with TRBD2. Per germline, CDR1 SEHNR and CDR2 FQNEAQ (reference sequence). J gave up 4 bases and V 5 bases, and 9 bases lay outside the gene matches. This CDR3 is built from 16 residues.

The CDR3 sequence: CASSFLGTGGHGYTF. For the CDR3, the DNA is TGTGCCAGCAGTTTTTTAGGGACAGGGGGCCATGGCTACACCTTC. This chain joins TRBV28 and TRBJ1-2, with 12 bases lining up with TRBD1. CDR3 length: 15 amino acids. The V segment lost 3 bases and the J segment 6 bases; nucleotides outside the gene matches: 5. The germline V gene has CDR1 MDHEN and CDR2 SYDVKM.

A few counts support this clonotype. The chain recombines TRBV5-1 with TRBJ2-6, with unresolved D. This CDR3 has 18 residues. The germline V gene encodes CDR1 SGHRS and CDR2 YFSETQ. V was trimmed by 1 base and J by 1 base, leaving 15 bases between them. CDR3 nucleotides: TGCGCCAGCAGCTTGTCCCGGGTATGGAAATCTGGGGCCAACGTCCTGACTTTC. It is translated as CASSLSRVWKSGANVLTF.

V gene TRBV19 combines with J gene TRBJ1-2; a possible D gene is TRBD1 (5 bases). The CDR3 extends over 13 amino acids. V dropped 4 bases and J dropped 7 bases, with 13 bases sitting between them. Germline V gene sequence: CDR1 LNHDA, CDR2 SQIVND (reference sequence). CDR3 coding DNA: TGTGCCAGTAGTAACGGGGGAATCGGTGGCTACACCTTC. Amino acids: CASSNGGIGGYTF.

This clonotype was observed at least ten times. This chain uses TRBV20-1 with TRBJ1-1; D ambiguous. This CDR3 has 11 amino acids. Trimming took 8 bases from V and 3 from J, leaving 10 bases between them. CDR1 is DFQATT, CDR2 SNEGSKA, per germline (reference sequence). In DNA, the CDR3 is TGCAGTTATCTTTCGGACACTGAAGCTTTCTTT. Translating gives CSYLSDTEAFF.

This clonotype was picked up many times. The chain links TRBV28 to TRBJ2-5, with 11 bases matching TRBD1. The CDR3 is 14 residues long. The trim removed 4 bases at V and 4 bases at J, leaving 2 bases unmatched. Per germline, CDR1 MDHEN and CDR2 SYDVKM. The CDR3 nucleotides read TGTGCCAGCAGTTCAGGGACAGGGGGAGAGACCCAGTACTTC. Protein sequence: CASSSGTGGETQYF.

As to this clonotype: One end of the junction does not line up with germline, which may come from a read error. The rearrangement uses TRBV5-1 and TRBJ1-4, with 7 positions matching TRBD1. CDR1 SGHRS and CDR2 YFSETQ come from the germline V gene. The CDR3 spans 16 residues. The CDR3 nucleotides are TGCGCCAGCAGCTTGGTTTCCGGGACAGCTAACGAAAAACTGTTTTTT. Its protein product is CASSLVSGTANEKLFF.

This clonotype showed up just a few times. The CDR3 protein is CASSYYGLAGGYEQYF. DNA of the CDR3: TGTGCCAGCAGCTATTATGGACTAGCGGGGGGCTACGAGCAGTACTTC. The J gene is TRBJ2-7, the V gene TRBV6-1; 14 bases map to TRBD2. This CDR3 has 16 residues. Germline trimming cut 6 bases from V and 3 bases from J; bases unmatched to any gene: 7. Germline CDR1 MNHNS, CDR2 SASEGT.

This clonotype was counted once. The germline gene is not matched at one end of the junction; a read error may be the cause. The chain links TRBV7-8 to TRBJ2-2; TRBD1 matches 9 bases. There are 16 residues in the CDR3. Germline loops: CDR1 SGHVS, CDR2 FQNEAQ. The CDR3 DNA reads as TGTGCCGGCAGACAAACAGGGGGCTTCAACGTCGGGGAGCTGTTTTTT. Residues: CAGRQTGGFNVGELFF.

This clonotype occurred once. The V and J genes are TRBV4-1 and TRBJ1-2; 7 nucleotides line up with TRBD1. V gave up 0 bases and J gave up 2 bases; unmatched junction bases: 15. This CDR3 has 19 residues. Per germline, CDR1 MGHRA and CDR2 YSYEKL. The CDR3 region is CASSQDQVPTTGRNYGYTF. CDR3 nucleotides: TGCGCCAGCAGCCAAGATCAAGTCCCCACGACAGGGAGAAACTATGGCTACACCTTC.

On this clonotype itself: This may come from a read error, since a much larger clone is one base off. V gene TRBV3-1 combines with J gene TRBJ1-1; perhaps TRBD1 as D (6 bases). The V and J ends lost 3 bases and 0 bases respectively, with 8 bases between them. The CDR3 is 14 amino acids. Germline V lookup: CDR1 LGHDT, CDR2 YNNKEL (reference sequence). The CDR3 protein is CASSHGQMNTEAFF. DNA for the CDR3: TGTGCCAGCAGCCATGGACAGATGAACACTGAAGCTTTCTTT.

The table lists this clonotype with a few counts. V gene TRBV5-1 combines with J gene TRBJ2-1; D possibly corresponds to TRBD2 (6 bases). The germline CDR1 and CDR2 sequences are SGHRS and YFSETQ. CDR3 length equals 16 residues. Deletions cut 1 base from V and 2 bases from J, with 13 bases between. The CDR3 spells CASSLLGGTAYNEQFF. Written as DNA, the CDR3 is TGCGCCAGCAGCTTGTTGGGGGGAACAGCCTACAATGAGCAGTTCTTC.

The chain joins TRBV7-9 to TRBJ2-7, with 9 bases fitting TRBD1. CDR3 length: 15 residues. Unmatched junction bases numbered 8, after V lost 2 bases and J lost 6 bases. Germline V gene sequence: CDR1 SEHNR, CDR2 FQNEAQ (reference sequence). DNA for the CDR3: TGTGCCAGCAGCTTATGGGACAGGGCGAACGGCGAGCAGTACTTC. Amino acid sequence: CASSLWDRANGEQYF.

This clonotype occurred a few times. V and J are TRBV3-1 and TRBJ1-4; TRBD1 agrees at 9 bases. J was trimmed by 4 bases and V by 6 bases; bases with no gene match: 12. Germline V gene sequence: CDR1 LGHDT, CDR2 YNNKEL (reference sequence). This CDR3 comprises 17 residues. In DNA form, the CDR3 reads TGTGCCAGCAGACCCGGGACAGGGTCGTTTGGTAATGAAAAACTGTTTTTT. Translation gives CASRPGTGSFGNEKLFF.

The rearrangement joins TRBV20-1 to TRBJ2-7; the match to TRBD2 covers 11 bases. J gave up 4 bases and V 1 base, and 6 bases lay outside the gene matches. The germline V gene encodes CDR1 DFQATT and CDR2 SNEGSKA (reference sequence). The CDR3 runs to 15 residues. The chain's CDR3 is CSARVMTSGTYEQYF. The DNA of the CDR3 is TGCAGTGCTAGAGTTATGACTAGCGGGACTTACGAGCAGTACTTC.

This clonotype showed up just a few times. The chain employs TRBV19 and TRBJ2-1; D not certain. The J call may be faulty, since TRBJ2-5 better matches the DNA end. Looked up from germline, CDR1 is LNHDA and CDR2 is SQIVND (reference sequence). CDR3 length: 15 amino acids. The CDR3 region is CASSNTRRSQETQYF. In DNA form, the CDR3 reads TGTGCCAGTAGTAACACCAGGCGGAGCCAAGAGACCCAGTACTTC.

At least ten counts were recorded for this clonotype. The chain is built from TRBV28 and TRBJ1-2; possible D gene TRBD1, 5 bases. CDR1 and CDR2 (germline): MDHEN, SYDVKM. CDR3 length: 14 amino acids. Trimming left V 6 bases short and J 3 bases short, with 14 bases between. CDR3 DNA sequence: TGTGCCAGCAGGCACCTAAGGGGCGACTATGGCTACACCTTC. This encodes CASRHLRGDYGYTF.